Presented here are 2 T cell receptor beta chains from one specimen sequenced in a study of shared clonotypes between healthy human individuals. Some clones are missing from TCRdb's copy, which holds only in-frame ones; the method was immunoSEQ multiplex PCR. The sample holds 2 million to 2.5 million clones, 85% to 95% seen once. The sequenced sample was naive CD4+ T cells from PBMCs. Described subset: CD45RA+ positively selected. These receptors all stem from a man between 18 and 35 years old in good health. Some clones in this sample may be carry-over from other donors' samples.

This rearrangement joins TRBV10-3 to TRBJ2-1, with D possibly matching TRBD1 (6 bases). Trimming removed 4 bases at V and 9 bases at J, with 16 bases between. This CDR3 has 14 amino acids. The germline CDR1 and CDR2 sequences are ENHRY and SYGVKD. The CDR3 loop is CAISGDRDKGEQFF. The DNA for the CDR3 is TGTGCCATCAGTGGGGATCGGGACAAGGGTGAGCAGTTCTTC.

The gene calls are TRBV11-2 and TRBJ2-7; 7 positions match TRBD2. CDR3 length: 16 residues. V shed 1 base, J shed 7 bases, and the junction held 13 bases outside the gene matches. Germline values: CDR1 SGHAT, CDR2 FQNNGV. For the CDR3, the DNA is TGTGCCAGCAGCTTAGTCGGGACGGGAGGCGTGTTGGAGCAGTACTTC. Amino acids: CASSLVGTGGVLEQYF.